The sequence of this T cell receptor beta chain was determined in a study of monozygotic twins with inflammatory bowel disease. General study results and limits: IBD patients had lower TCRbeta diversity (inverse Simpson) than healthy co-twins.

A note on this clonotype: The antigen is undetermined.

TCRdb reprocessed the 5' RACE reads and keeps a single row for each CDR3 protein, giving no DNA. In all, the sample yields some 450,000 distinct CDR3 sequences. The CDR3 is 15 residues long. The sample comprised blood. This clonotype originated in a human donor with ulcerative colitis or Crohn's disease, or a healthy co-twin of an affected twin (not recorded which). The V and J genes are TRBV12-3 or TRBV12-4 and TRBJ2-7; TCRdb selects TRBD1, and the lack of DNA leaves this call unchecked. CDR3 residues: CASRTGTGGWYEQYF.